The 29 T cell receptor beta chains below come from one sample, sequenced in a study of cytomegalovirus exposure and HLA in healthy donors. The PCR was carried out with 60 Vbeta primers and 13 Jbeta primers. Measured with immunoSEQ multiplex PCR; TCRdb has only the in-frame clones, and not every one. The listing records 40,000 or so clones. Sample: PBMCs. Receptor source: a woman aged 25 to 39 in good health and CMV-seropositive.

The rearrangement joins TRBV18 to TRBJ2-7; D not certain. Germline V CDR1 and CDR2: KGHSH, LQKENI. CDR3 length: 13 residues. Trimming pared 3 bases from V and 6 bases from J, leaving 12 bases between. CDR3 nucleotides: TGTGCCAGCTCACCGGGCTTGTCCGGCGAGCAGTACTTC. It specifies CASSPGLSGEQYF. The full variable domain, its missing parts supplied by reference TRBV18 and TRBJ2-7, is NAGVMQNPRHLVRRRGQEARLRCSPMKGHSHVYWYRQLPEEGLKFMVYLQKENIIDESGMPKERFSAEFPKEGPSILRIQQVVRGDSAAYFCASSPGLSGEQYFGPGTRLTVT.

The rearrangement joins TRBV5-6 to TRBJ2-7, with TRBD1 matching over 8 bases. Trimming took 3 bases from V and 2 from J; bases not matched to a gene: 7. The CDR3 has 15 amino acids. The V gene's germline CDR1 is SGHDT and CDR2 YYEEEE. The CDR3 protein is CASSSGQGLAYEQYF. The CDR3 bases are TGTGCCAGCAGCTCCGGACAGGGTCTGGCCTACGAGCAGTACTTC.

The rearrangement uses TRBV11-3 and TRBJ2-3; 10 nucleotides agree with TRBD2. This CDR3 has 16 amino acids. V trimming: 5 bases; J trimming: 4 bases; junction bases outside the gene matches: 9. CDR1 and CDR2 (germline): SGHNT, YENEEA. As DNA, the CDR3 is TGTGCCAGCAGCATTAAGCGGGGGGGCCTCGCAGATACGCAGTATTTT. Protein sequence: CASSIKRGGLADTQYF.

The genes are TRBV5-1 and TRBJ2-2, with TRBD2 matching 8 bases. Trimming removed 3 bases from V and 6 bases from J; junction bases left unmatched: 7. Germline lookup yields CDR1 SGHRS and CDR2 YFSETQ. CDR3 size: 15 residues. This CDR3 reads CASSSSRGGAGELFF. The CDR3 DNA reads TGCGCCAGCAGCTCCTCTCGGGGGGGAGCCGGGGAGCTGTTTTTT.

The chain joins TRBV28 to TRBJ1-2, with D hard to call. Deletions cut 6 bases from V and 4 bases from J, with 6 bases between. Per germline, CDR1 MDHEN and CDR2 SYDVKM. The CDR3 covers 11 residues. CDR3 DNA sequence: TGTGCCAGCAGGGAGATCTATGGCTACACCTTC. Translated, it gives CASREIYGYTF.

The rearrangement joins TRBV7-6 to TRBJ2-2, with a tentative D call TRBD2 (7 bases). The CDR3 has 17 residues. With 7 bases removed from V and 0 bases from J, the gap between germline ends came to 18 bases. Germline CDR1 reads SGHVS; CDR2 reads FNYEAQ. The CDR3, as DNA: TGTGCCAGCACCCAAGGGAGGGGGGGCTCGAACACCGGGGAGCTGTTTTTT. It encodes CASTQGRGGSNTGELFF.

The gene calls are TRBV11-2 and TRBJ1-1; TRBD1 might be the D (6 bases). CDR3 length equals 14 residues. Germline CDR1 SGHAT, CDR2 FQNNGV. With 5 bases removed from V and 4 bases from J, the gap between germline ends came to 14 bases. The DNA for the CDR3 is TGTGCCAGCAGCCATGCGGGGGCAGCCACTGAAGCTTTCTTT. This encodes CASSHAGAATEAFF.

V gene TRBV11-2 combines with J gene TRBJ1-1; no definite D call. Germline values: CDR1 SGHAT, CDR2 FQNNGV. This CDR3 is built from 16 residues. V lost 7 bases and J 3 bases, leaving 21 bases between the germline ends. As DNA, the CDR3 is TGTGCCAGCATCCGAGGGTCAGGTCGAAGGGACACTGAAGCTTTCTTT. Amino acid sequence: CASIRGSGRRDTEAFF. Looking up the rest from reference TRBV11-2 and TRBJ1-1 gives the full variable domain: EAGVAQSPRYKIIEKRQSVAFWCNPISGHATLYWYQQILGQGPKLLIQFQNNGVVDDSQLPKDRFSAERLKGVDSTLKIQPAKLEDSAVYLCASIRGSGRRDTEAFFGQGTRLTVV.

The chain uses TRBV5-1 and TRBJ2-3; 9 bases agree with TRBD2. CDR3 length: 19 amino acids. Germline lookup yields CDR1 SGHRS and CDR2 YFSETQ. Germline trimming cut 4 bases from V and 0 bases from J; bases unmatched to any gene: 15. The CDR3 nucleotides read TGCGCCAGCAGCCCCCCCTTGAGCGGGGGGACCCTCAGCACAGATACGCAGTATTTT. Translated: CASSPPLSGGTLSTDTQYF.

V usage is TRBV6-1 and J usage is TRBJ2-7; no definite D call. V was cut by 4 bases and J by 5 bases, with 6 bases left in between. In germline, CDR1 is MNHNS, CDR2 SASEGT. The CDR3 extends over 11 amino acids. CDR3 protein: CASSGPNEQYF. DNA for the CDR3: TGTGCCAGCAGTGGGCCGAACGAGCAGTACTTC.

The gene calls are TRBV5-8 and TRBJ1-5; D not resolved. V dropped 1 base and J dropped 6 bases, with 14 bases sitting between them. CDR3 length equals 15 residues. Looked up from germline, CDR1 is SGHTS and CDR2 is YDEGEE. This CDR3 reads CASSLSDSRGQPQHF. The CDR3 nucleotides read TGTGCCAGCAGCTTGTCTGATTCACGGGGTCAGCCCCAGCATTTT.

This chain uses TRBV7-8 with TRBJ2-1; 7 nucleotides line up with TRBD1. Germline V gene data show CDR1 as SGHVS and CDR2 as FQNEAQ. There are 15 residues in the CDR3. After removal of 3 bases from V and 8 bases from J, the junction contained 10 bases not matched to a gene. Here the CDR3 reads CASSLTEGALDEQFF. DNA of the CDR3: TGTGCCAGCAGCTTGACAGAGGGGGCTCTGGATGAGCAGTTCTTC.

This chain uses TRBV6-1 with TRBJ1-1, with TRBD1 matching 8 bases. CDR1 is MNHNS, CDR2 SASEGT, per germline. Germline trimming cut 0 bases from V and 2 bases from J; bases unmatched to any gene: 2. The CDR3 is made up of 15 amino acids. The CDR3: CASSEADRGNTEAFF. CDR3 DNA sequence: TGTGCCAGCAGTGAAGCCGACAGGGGAAACACTGAAGCTTTCTTT.

CDR3 region: CASSIGGALGKLFF. CDR3 DNA: TGTGCCAGTAGTATCGGGGGGGCCCTTGGAAAACTGTTTTTT. The V call is TRBV19, the J call TRBJ1-4; tentative D call: TRBD1 (6 bases). This CDR3 region has 14 residues. Per the germline V gene, CDR1 is LNHDA and CDR2 is SQIVND (reference sequence). Between the trimmed V and J ends, which lost 3 bases and 10 bases, there was a span of 15 bases.

The J gene is TRBJ2-3, the V gene TRBV18, with TRBD1 as a possible D gene (6 bases). The CDR3 contains 16 residues. V was clipped by 3 bases and J by 3 bases, with 16 bases between them. Germline V gives CDR1 KGHSH, CDR2 LQKENI. CDR3 DNA: TGTGCCAGCTCACCCACCCACGGACAGACTACAGATACGCAGTATTTT. Translation gives CASSPTHGQTTDTQYF.

This sequence joins TRBV7-2 and TRBJ2-1, with 8 bases matching TRBD1. The CDR3 is 14 amino acids. V gave up 5 bases and J gave up 10 bases; unmatched junction bases: 10. Germline CDR1 SGHTA, CDR2 FQGNSA. The CDR3 region has the DNA TGTGCCAGCAGCCCTCGGACAGGGTGGGGGGAGCAGTTCTTC. Amino acids: CASSPRTGWGEQFF.

The rearrangement uses TRBV7-9 and TRBJ2-2; D gene ambiguous. CDR1 is SEHNR, CDR2 FQNEAQ, per germline (reference sequence). The CDR3 extends over 18 amino acids. V was cut by 6 bases and J by 3 bases, with 23 bases left in between. CDR3: CASSEKSVGDVDTGELFF. The CDR3 DNA reads TGTGCCAGCAGTGAAAAATCAGTAGGAGACGTCGACACCGGGGAGCTGTTTTTT.

V and J are TRBV6-5 and TRBJ2-1; D remains ambiguous. Germline V lookup: CDR1 MNHEY, CDR2 SVGAGI. V lost 0 bases and J lost 10, with 10 bases in between. The CDR3 runs to 13 residues. The CDR3 loop reads CASSYSTAEEQFF. The DNA for the CDR3 is TGTGCCAGCAGTTACTCGACGGCGGAGGAGCAGTTCTTC.

The rearrangement joins TRBV11-2 to TRBJ2-3; 7 nucleotides align to TRBD2. CDR1 is SGHAT and CDR2 is FQNNGV in the germline V gene. The CDR3 covers 15 residues. V shed 5 bases and J 4 bases; nucleotides not matched to a gene: 9. This chain's CDR3 is CASSPRTGRADTQYF. As DNA, the CDR3 is TGTGCCAGCAGCCCGAGAACGGGGAGGGCAGATACGCAGTATTTT.

The V gene is TRBV29-1, the J gene TRBJ2-5; 7 nucleotides align to TRBD2. Per the germline V gene, CDR1 is SQVTM and CDR2 is ANQGSEA. After removal of 1 base from V and 4 bases from J, the junction contained 0 bases not matched to a gene. The CDR3 has 12 residues. The CDR3 region has the DNA TGCAGCGTTGAAGGGGGGGGAGAGACCCAGTACTTC. This gives the protein CSVEGGGETQYF.

Here the CDR3 reads CAWSTQGEQYF. The CDR3 DNA is TGTGCCTGGAGCACACAGGGAGAGCAGTACTTC. This chain uses TRBV30 with TRBJ2-7; tentative D call: TRBD1 (6 bases). In germline, CDR1 is GTSNPN, CDR2 SVGIG (reference sequence). The germline V and J ends were trimmed by 3 bases and 7 bases, with 10 bases remaining between them. This CDR3 has 11 amino acids.

The gene calls are TRBV7-2 and TRBJ1-4; D may be TRBD1 (5 bases). Trimming took 4 bases from V and 3 from J, leaving 12 bases between them. This CDR3 is built from 15 residues. Germline CDR1 SGHTA, CDR2 FQGNSA. The CDR3 spells CASSSHRTANEKLFF. The DNA for the CDR3 is TGTGCCAGCAGCTCCCACAGGACCGCTAATGAAAAACTGTTTTTT. The whole variable domain, filled in from reference TRBV7-2 and TRBJ1-4, reads GAGVSQSPSNKVTEKGKDVELRCDPISGHTALYWYRQSLGQGLEFLIYFQGNSAPDKSGLPSDRFSAERTGGSVSTLTIQRTQQEDSAVYLCASSSHRTANEKLFFGSGTQLSVL.

The chain couples TRBV5-1 to TRBJ2-2; D is uncertain. The CDR3 loop spans 14 amino acids. V was shortened by 4 bases and J by 0 bases, with 7 bases between the two germline ends. In germline, CDR1 is SGHRS, CDR2 YFSETQ. This CDR3 is CASSATPNTGELFF. The CDR3 coding sequence is TGCGCCAGCAGCGCGACTCCGAACACCGGGGAGCTGTTTTTT.

CDR3 protein: CASRAKVASGDNEQFF. The CDR3 DNA follows: TGCGCCAGCAGAGCCAAAGTGGCTAGCGGGGACAATGAGCAGTTCTTC. This chain uses TRBV4-1 with TRBJ2-1; 9 positions agree with TRBD2. Germline-derived CDR1 and CDR2 are MGHRA and YSYEKL. CDR3 size: 16 residues. Trimming at V came to 6 bases and at J to 5 bases, leaving 11 bases not matched to a gene.

In regard to this clone: The same CDR3 is also encoded by other DNA sequences in this sample. This chain links TRBV10-3 with TRBJ2-1; perhaps TRBD2 as D (6 bases). Looked up from germline, CDR1 is ENHRY and CDR2 is SYGVKD. Trimming took 3 bases from V and 6 from J, leaving 12 bases between them. The length of the CDR3 is 14 residues. This CDR3 is CAISDTGTLNEQFF. The CDR3 bases are TGTGCCATCAGTGACACCGGGACTCTCAATGAGCAGTTCTTC.

CDR3 sequence: CASSDSDREEAQHF. DNA of the CDR3: TGTGCCAGCAGCGACTCTGACAGGGAAGAAGCCCAGCATTTT. J is TRBJ1-5 and V is TRBV9; TRBD1 agrees at 7 bases. The CDR3 runs to 14 residues. Trimming cost V 3 bases and J 11 bases; bases outside gene matches: 11. The germline gives CDR1 SGDLS, CDR2 YYNGEE.

The chain uses TRBV5-1 and TRBJ2-7; tentative D call: TRBD2 (5 bases). CDR1 SGHRS and CDR2 YFSETQ come from the germline V gene. V was clipped by 5 bases and J by 3 bases, with 18 bases between them. The CDR3 contains 15 residues. The DNA for the CDR3 is TGCGCCAGCAGTCCGTCGGGGTTTCAGTACTACGAGCAGTACTTC. Its protein product is CASSPSGFQYYEQYF.

The CDR3 coding sequence is TGTGCCAGCAGAAAGGGGGGGTTAGCCAAAAACATTCAGTACTTC. This translates into CASRKGGLAKNIQYF. The chain couples TRBV27 to TRBJ2-4; a weak D match, TRBD2 (7 bases). Between the trimmed V and J ends, which lost 6 bases and 0 bases, there was a span of 12 bases. This CDR3 is 15 amino acids long. Germline CDR1 reads MNHEY; CDR2 reads SMNVEV (reference sequence).

The rearrangement uses TRBV29-1 and TRBJ1-3, with TRBD1 matching over 9 bases. This CDR3 has 14 residues. Germline V gene sequence: CDR1 SQVTM, CDR2 ANQGSEA. V shed 6 bases, J shed 7 bases, and the junction held 10 bases outside the gene matches. CDR3 nucleotide sequence: TGCAGCGTCGTGAGACAGGGGGATGGGAACACCATATATTTT. Amino acid sequence: CSVVRQGDGNTIYF.